The clone carrying this TCR beta chain was detected a few times. The antigen is undetermined. In TCRdb, the reads were re-called with MiXCR into one record per CDR3 protein. The sample lists approximately 500,000 distinct CDR3 sequences; approximately 17% were seen once. These data originate in a study of T cell repertoires in cytomegalovirus infection. Study at large: Indicated by public TCR beta signatures were CMV infection and matching HLA type. Study-wide results and caveats: HLA-C-restricted CMV-specific TCR beta clonotypes prevailed in the ex vivo response. Based on cumulative public TCR beta family frequency, carriers of CMV plus the relevant HLA were identified.

V was cut by 6 bases and J by 0 bases, with 8 bases left in between. The germline V gene encodes CDR1 MNHEY and CDR2 SMNVEV (reference sequence). The CDR3 is 14 amino acids. Sequencing used CD8+ T cells from PBMCs. The clonotype comes from a human donor in good health (CMV status not recorded). Some clones in this sample may be carry-over from other donors' samples. The rearrangement links TRBV27 to TRBJ2-2; D gene uncertain. CDR3 nucleotide sequence: TGTGCCAGCAGCCCCATCCCGAACACCGGGGAGCTGTTTTTT. It codes for CASSPIPNTGELFF.